The next 29 T cell receptor beta chains were all read from a single sample in a study of blood T cell repertoires in COVID-19. Only in-frame clones appear in the TCRdb table, and some are missing; sequencing was by immunoSEQ multiplex PCR. The profile shows around 200,000 clones, just over 85% of them singletons. Input material: peripheral blood. The source is a man aged 45 to 65 with acute or convalescent COVID-19.

The gene calls are TRBV5-1 and TRBJ2-3, with D perhaps TRBD1 (5 bases). CDR1 is SGHRS, CDR2 YFSETQ, per germline. The ends were cut back, 3 bases at V and 4 bases at J, with 12 bases in the middle. This CDR3 has 14 amino acids. For the CDR3, the DNA is TGCGCCAGCAGCTCGACACAGGTGGCAGATACGCAGTATTTT. Its protein is CASSSTQVADTQYF. The whole variable domain, remainder taken from reference TRBV5-1 and TRBJ2-3, is KAGVTQTPRYLIKTRGQQVTLSCSPISGHRSVSWYQQTPGQGLQFLFEYFSETQRNKGNFPGRFSGRQFSNSRSEMNVSTLELGDSALYLCASSSTQVADTQYFGPGTRLTVL.

The CDR3 is CASTQDSSYNEQFF. The CDR3 nucleotides are TGCGCCAGCACCCAGGACAGTTCTTACAATGAGCAGTTCTTC. The chain combines TRBV5-1 with TRBJ2-1, with a tentative D call TRBD1 (6 bases). This CDR3 has 14 amino acids. The germline gives CDR1 SGHRS, CDR2 YFSETQ. The germline V and J ends were trimmed by 6 bases and 4 bases, with 14 bases remaining between them.

The J gene is TRBJ2-7, the V gene TRBV19; a weak D match, TRBD1 (7 bases). V dropped 10 bases and J dropped 3 bases, with 19 bases sitting between them. Germline V gene sequence: CDR1 LNHDA, CDR2 SQIVND (reference sequence). The CDR3 is made up of 14 amino acids. The CDR3 loop reads CATTGTQGGYEQYF. The CDR3 DNA sequence: TGTGCCACCACCGGGACTCAGGGGGGCTACGAGCAGTACTTC.

The J gene is TRBJ1-3, the V gene TRBV3-1 (or the pseudogene TRBV3-2); tentative D call: TRBD1 (5 bases). The CDR3 sequence is 12 residues long. Per the germline V gene, CDR1 is LGHDT and CDR2 is YNNKEL (reference sequence). V shed 9 bases and J shed 8 bases, with 14 bases lying between them. The CDR3 region has the DNA TGTGCCAGTTGGGCAGGGTGGGACACCATATATTTT. Translating gives CASWAGWDTIYF.

This chain connects TRBV27 to TRBJ2-3; 8 bases map to TRBD1. CDR1 is MNHEY, CDR2 SMNVEV, per germline (reference sequence). Unmatched junction bases numbered 14, after V lost 8 bases and J lost 4 bases. This CDR3 contains 16 residues. The chain's CDR3 is CASGADRVIAADTQYF. Written as DNA, the CDR3 is TGTGCCAGCGGAGCGGACAGGGTAATCGCCGCAGATACGCAGTATTTT.

The chain is built from TRBV27 and TRBJ2-5, with 8 bases lining up with TRBD1. Germline CDR1 is MNHEY and CDR2 is SMNVEV (reference sequence). This CDR3 is 14 amino acids long. V was pared by 8 bases and J by 4 bases, with 9 bases of the junction left unmatched. CDR3 loop: CASGRGLNRETQYF. CDR3 nucleotide sequence: TGTGCCAGCGGCAGGGGGCTTAATAGAGAGACCCAGTACTTC.

V is TRBV9 and J is TRBJ2-7; TRBD2 agrees at 11 bases. CDR1 and CDR2 from the germline V gene are SGDLS and YYNGEE. The CDR3 length is 17 residues. The V segment lost 0 bases and the J segment 0 bases; nucleotides outside the gene matches: 5. CDR3 sequence (DNA): TGTGCCAGCAGCGTAGCTAGTAGCGGGGGGGACTCCTACGAGCAGTACTTC. Translation: CASSVASSGGDSYEQYF.

The chain uses TRBV27 and TRBJ1-1, with 7 positions matching TRBD1. In germline, CDR1 is MNHEY, CDR2 SMNVEV (reference sequence). The length of the CDR3 is 15 residues. After removal of 4 bases from V and 2 bases from J, the junction contained 7 bases not matched to a gene. The CDR3 DNA reads as TGTGCCAGCAGTTCTGCGGGACAGATAAACACTGAAGCTTTCTTT. This codes for CASSSAGQINTEAFF.

This clone showed up many times. CDR3 nucleotides: TGCGCCAGCAGTGCGGTTGGGCTGGATCAGAACACTGAAGCTTTCTTT. It specifies CASSAVGLDQNTEAFF. V gene TRBV10-1 combines with J gene TRBJ1-1; D gene ambiguous. Deletions cut 4 bases from V and 1 base from J, with 16 bases between. The V gene's germline CDR1 is WNHNN and CDR2 SYGVQD (reference sequence). The CDR3 is 16 amino acids.

The CDR3 loop reads CASSLEESLNSPLHF. CDR3 DNA sequence: TGTGCCAGCAGCTTAGAAGAGTCCTTAAATTCACCCCTCCACTTT. The chain couples TRBV11-2 to TRBJ1-6; D is uncertain. Trimming removed 0 bases at V and 7 bases at J, with 10 bases between. CDR1 is SGHAT and CDR2 is FQNNGV in the germline V gene. This CDR3 spans 15 amino acids.

The chain links TRBV18 to TRBJ2-4, with TRBD1 matching over 7 bases. V shed 0 bases and J 0 bases; nucleotides not matched to a gene: 5. Germline V CDR1 and CDR2: KGHSH, LQKENI. The CDR3 runs to 17 residues. CDR3 nucleotide sequence: TGTGCCAGCTCACCACCTAGGACAGGACTAGCCAAAAACATTCAGTACTTC. Translated: CASSPPRTGLAKNIQYF.

This clone occurred once. The chain has TRBV5-1 and TRBJ2-1; 10 bases are a match to TRBD2. CDR3 length: 16 amino acids. V was clipped by 0 bases and J by 4 bases; unmatched bases: 4. CDR1 and CDR2 (germline): SGHRS, YFSETQ. CDR3 nucleotide sequence: TGCGCCAGCAGCTTGGACCCGACTAGCGGGTACAATGAGCAGTTCTTC. Protein sequence: CASSLDPTSGYNEQFF.

This chain joins TRBV7-8 and TRBJ2-7; 10 nucleotides line up with TRBD1. This CDR3 is built from 16 residues. J lost 2 bases, V lost 5 bases, and 9 bases had no gene match. The V gene's germline CDR1 is SGHVS and CDR2 FQNEAQ. The CDR3 here is CASSPLDGQGAYEQYF. In nucleotides, the CDR3 is TGTGCCAGCAGCCCATTAGACGGACAGGGGGCCTACGAGCAGTACTTC. Complete variable domain (other parts from reference TRBV7-8 and TRBJ2-7): GAGVSQSPRYKVAKRGQDVALRCDPISGHVSLFWYQQALGQGPEFLTYFQNEAQLDKSGLPSDRFFAERPEGSVSTLKIQRTQQEDSAVYLCASSPLDGQGAYEQYFGPGTRLTVT.

V is TRBV19 and J is TRBJ1-5, with 9 bases that match TRBD1. V trimming: 11 bases; J trimming: 7 bases; junction bases outside the gene matches: 9. This CDR3 spans 13 amino acids. The germline V gene encodes CDR1 LNHDA and CDR2 SQIVND (reference sequence). The DNA for the CDR3 is TGTGCCGGTTCGGGACAGGGCGGCCAGCCCCAGCATTTT. Its translation: CAGSGQGGQPQHF.

The J gene is TRBJ1-5, the V gene TRBV21-1. TRBV21-1 is tagged as a pseudogene. The CDR3 covers 18 residues. The CDR3 DNA sequence: TGTGCCAGCAGCAACCTAAGCGGCACCTACTTTAGCAATCAGCCCCAGCATTTT. Its protein product is CASSNLSGTYFSNQPQHF.

The chain links TRBV5-6 to TRBJ2-7; 13 bases line up with TRBD2. The CDR3 is made up of 14 amino acids. CDR1 is SGHDT and CDR2 is YYEEEE in the germline V gene. After removal of 4 bases from V and 6 bases from J, the junction contained 4 bases not matched to a gene. The CDR3 DNA reads as TGTGCCAGCAGCCAAGGACTAGCGGGGGTCGAGCAGTACTTC. It is translated as CASSQGLAGVEQYF.

This sequence joins TRBV6-1 and TRBJ1-5; TRBD1 agrees at 7 bases. CDR1 and CDR2 (germline): MNHNS, SASEGT. This CDR3 has 16 amino acids. V lost 0 bases to trimming and J lost 4 bases; unmatched junction nucleotides: 6. The CDR3 DNA reads as TGTGCCAGCAGTGAAGCGGGCAGGGGGTGGAATCAGCCCCAGCATTTT. It is translated as CASSEAGRGWNQPQHF.

CDR3 DNA: TGCGCCAGCAGCCAAACTTACAGCCCCGGCAATCAGCCCCAGCATTTT. It encodes CASSQTYSPGNQPQHF. The V call is TRBV4-1, the J call TRBJ1-5; D uncertain. V was shortened by 2 bases and J by 2 bases, with 13 bases between the two germline ends. CDR1 is MGHRA and CDR2 is YSYEKL in the germline V gene. CDR3 size: 16 residues.

The sample holds a few counts of this clone. The chain employs TRBV6-1 and TRBJ1-1; D is unclear. Germline V gene sequence: CDR1 MNHNS, CDR2 SASEGT. The CDR3 loop spans 15 amino acids. V shed 3 bases and J shed 2 bases, with 13 bases lying between them. For the CDR3, the DNA is TGTGCCAGCAGTGATCGACCCGGGGTCAACACTGAAGCTTTCTTT. It specifies CASSDRPGVNTEAFF.

V and J are TRBV2 and TRBJ2-7; 9 bases line up with TRBD1. Germline assignment: CDR1 SNHLY and CDR2 FYNNEI. The CDR3 is made up of 12 amino acids. V was clipped by 8 bases and J by 3 bases; unmatched bases: 2. The CDR3 DNA is TGTGCCAGCCTGGGACAGGGCTACGAGCAGTACTTC. Translating gives CASLGQGYEQYF. The complete variable domain, with remaining parts taken from reference TRBV2 and TRBJ2-7, reads EPEVTQTPSHQVTQMGQEVILRCVPISNHLYFYWYRQILGQKVEFLVSFYNNEISEKSEIFDDQFSVERPDGSNFTLKIRSTKLEDSAMYFCASLGQGYEQYFGPGTRLTVT.

The chain carries TRBV19 and TRBJ1-6; TRBD1 agrees at 7 bases. Germline CDR1 reads LNHDA; CDR2 reads SQIVND (reference sequence). V trimming: 6 bases; J trimming: 0 bases; junction bases outside the gene matches: 2. The CDR3 totals 15 residues. CDR3 DNA sequence: TGTGCCAGTAGGGGGGACAGCTCCTATAATTCACCCCTCCACTTT. The encoded protein is CASRGDSSYNSPLHF. The full variable domain, rest sourced from reference TRBV19 and TRBJ1-6, is DGGITQSPKYLFRKEGQNVTLSCEQNLNHDAMYWYRQDPGQGLRLIYYSQIVNDFQKGDIAEGYSVSREKKESFPLTVTSAQKNPTAFYLCASRGDSSYNSPLHFGNGTRLTVT.

The chain couples TRBV7-9 to TRBJ2-7; D remains unclear. Germline V gene lookup returns CDR1 SEHNR and CDR2 FQNEAQ (reference sequence). The CDR3 runs 13 residues. Trimming pared 1 base from V and 6 bases from J, leaving 10 bases between. The CDR3 sequence: CASSLVSSGEQYF. DNA of the CDR3: TGTGCCAGCAGCTTAGTTTCGAGTGGCGAGCAGTACTTC.

The V call is TRBV18, the J call TRBJ2-7; 11 bases agree with TRBD1. The V segment lost 3 bases and the J segment 7 bases; nucleotides outside the gene matches: 11. The CDR3 runs 16 residues. Germline V gives CDR1 KGHSH, CDR2 LQKENI. Written as DNA, the CDR3 is TGTGCCAGCTCACCCGTTCCGGGACAGGGGGGCCAAGAGCAGTACTTC. Protein: CASSPVPGQGGQEQYF. Looking up the rest from reference TRBV18 and TRBJ2-7 gives the full variable domain: NAGVMQNPRHLVRRRGQEARLRCSPMKGHSHVYWYRQLPEEGLKFMVYLQKENIIDESGMPKERFSAEFPKEGPSILRIQQVVRGDSAAYFCASSPVPGQGGQEQYFGPGTRLTVT.

J is TRBJ1-2 and V is TRBV5-1; TRBD1 matches at 7 bases. This CDR3 is built from 14 residues. V lost 1 base and J lost 6; bases outside the gene matches: 6. The V gene's germline CDR1 is SGHRS and CDR2 YFSETQ. The CDR3 region has the DNA TGCGCCAGCAGCTTGCAGGGGGGCGCAGATGGCTACACCTTC. Its protein is CASSLQGGADGYTF.

The V call is TRBV5-6, the J call TRBJ1-2; possibly TRBD1 for D (5 bases). This CDR3 is 15 amino acids long. Trimming cost V 4 bases and J 4 bases, with 17 bases left between them. Germline V lookup: CDR1 SGHDT, CDR2 YYEEEE. This chain's CDR3 is CASSGDWESTYGYTF. The DNA of the CDR3 is TGTGCCAGCAGCGGGGACTGGGAGTCTACCTATGGCTACACCTTC.

The rearrangement uses TRBV19 and TRBJ2-3, with a weak D call TRBD2 (6 bases). The ends were cut back, 6 bases at V and 0 bases at J, with 16 bases in the middle. Germline V lookup: CDR1 LNHDA, CDR2 SQIVND (reference sequence). The CDR3 covers 16 residues. The CDR3 spells CASRRLGSVSTDTQYF. DNA for the CDR3: TGTGCCAGTAGACGACTAGGTAGCGTGAGCACAGATACGCAGTATTTT.

The chain combines TRBV5-1 with TRBJ1-1, with D uncertain. V was clipped by 3 bases and J by 1 base, with 10 bases between them. In germline, CDR1 is SGHRS, CDR2 YFSETQ. The CDR3 has 14 residues. The CDR3 loop is CASSSPTSNTEAFF. Here the CDR3 DNA reads TGCGCCAGCAGCTCTCCGACATCGAACACTGAAGCTTTCTTT.

Here the CDR3 reads CSVTKTGTGTEKLFF. The CDR3 nucleotides read TGCAGCGTTACAAAAACCGGGACAGGGACCGAAAAACTGTTTTTT. This chain links TRBV29-1 with TRBJ1-4; 9 nucleotides align to TRBD1. CDR1 and CDR2 from the germline V gene are SQVTM and ANQGSEA. The CDR3 runs 15 residues. The J segment lost 8 bases and the V segment lost 5 bases, leaving 12 bases of the junction unmatched.

The chain has TRBV6-1 and TRBJ2-3; 8 bases fit TRBD2. J was trimmed by 1 base and V by 6 bases; bases with no gene match: 9. From germline, CDR1 is MNHNS and CDR2 SASEGT. CDR3 length: 16 amino acids. CDR3 nucleotides: TGTGCCAGCAGGGAAACCGGGACTAGGGGCACAGATACGCAGTATTTT. Its translation: CASRETGTRGTDTQYF.